The 16 T cell receptor beta chains reported below all come from one sample, sequenced in a study of T-cell reconstitution after alpha-beta-depleted transplantation in children. Library preparation (for TCRbeta) was performed with unique molecular identifiers. TCRdb fed the PCR reads into MiXCR, producing one record per CDR3 protein. The repertoire holds 210,000 or so distinct CDR3 sequences, with roughly 11% as singletons. The input for sequencing was PBMCs, taken before TCRalphabeta/CD19-depleted stem cell transplant. These receptors were taken from a child younger than two with acute myeloid leukemia, due to receive a stem cell transplant.

At least ten counts were recorded for this clonotype. The J gene is TRBJ1-5, the V gene TRBV2; D unresolved. CDR1 is SNHLY, CDR2 FYNNEI, per germline. CDR3 length: 14 amino acids. V lost 9 bases, J lost 4 bases, and 16 bases lay in between. CDR3 protein: CASQRDKWNQPQHF. The CDR3, as DNA: TGTGCCAGTCAACGAGACAAGTGGAATCAGCCCCAGCATTTT.

This clonotype has ten or more counts. The chain employs TRBV7-9 and TRBJ2-3; weak D call: TRBD2 (5 bases). This CDR3 region has 13 residues. The germline gives CDR1 SEHNR, CDR2 FQNEAQ (reference sequence). Trimming cost V 11 bases and J 5 bases, with 17 bases left between them. The CDR3 DNA is TGTGCCTCCCGTGGGCTAGCAGGAGATACGCAGTATTTT. Residues: CASRGLAGDTQYF.

This clonotype was recorded many times. Written as DNA, the CDR3 is TGTGCCAGCAGCGTAGGGGTCACCCTTGGGGCCTACGAGCAGTACTTC. Its protein product is CASSVGVTLGAYEQYF. The J gene is TRBJ2-7, the V gene TRBV9; no reliable D call. The CDR3 is 16 amino acids. Germline V gene sequence: CDR1 SGDLS, CDR2 YYNGEE. Trimming stripped 0 bases from V and 2 bases from J, with 15 bases between.

This clonotype has ten or more counts. The chain couples TRBV5-6 to TRBJ1-5, with a possible D match to TRBD1 (6 bases). The CDR3 totals 13 residues. Germline CDR1 is SGHDT and CDR2 is YYEEEE. V lost 3 bases, J lost 5 bases, and 9 bases lay in between. The CDR3 protein is CASSSRGDQPQHF. CDR3 DNA sequence: TGTGCCAGCAGCTCGAGGGGGGATCAGCCCCAGCATTTT.

This clonotype was picked up many times. V usage is TRBV20-1 and J usage is TRBJ2-2; 9 nucleotides align to TRBD2. The CDR3 runs to 15 residues. From germline, CDR1 is DFQATT and CDR2 SNEGSKA (reference sequence). The junction had 6 bases not matched to a gene; V was cut back by 0 bases and J by 7 bases. Written as DNA, the CDR3 is TGCAGTGCTAGAGATCCGGGACTAGCAGGCGGGGAGCTGTTTTTT. It specifies CSARDPGLAGGELFF.

The chain has TRBV5-6 and TRBJ2-3, with D perhaps matching TRBD1 (7 bases). Germline CDR1 reads SGHDT; CDR2 reads YYEEEE. Deletions cut 4 bases from V and 5 bases from J, with 17 bases between. This CDR3 has 15 amino acids. Written as DNA, the CDR3 is TGTGCCAGCAGCCCGGGACAGTACGGGGGAGATACGCAGTATTTT. Translation gives CASSPGQYGGDTQYF.

The chain carries TRBV20-1 and TRBJ2-7; weak D call: TRBD2 (6 bases). This CDR3 spans 13 amino acids. V lost 6 bases and J lost 10, with 22 bases in between. CDR1 and CDR2 (germline): DFQATT, SNEGSKA (reference sequence). CDR3 protein: CSASLARRGGQYF. CDR3 nucleotide sequence: TGCAGTGCCTCGCTAGCGCGAAGAGGAGGTCAGTACTTC.

About this clonotype: A much larger clone lies one base from this, so it may be a read error. CDR3 sequence reads: CASSSLDHSDTQYF. The CDR3 DNA reads TGCGCCAGCAGCTCACTGGACCACTCAGATACGCAGTATTTT. The rearrangement joins TRBV5-1 to TRBJ2-3; D not certain. The V end lost 3 bases, the J end lost 4 bases, and 12 bases lay between the germline ends. Germline-derived CDR1 and CDR2 are SGHRS and YFSETQ. The CDR3 is made up of 14 amino acids.

This clonotype was recorded at least ten times. The chain carries TRBV7-9 and TRBJ2-1; D gene uncertain. The germline V and J ends were trimmed by 4 bases and 7 bases, with 11 bases remaining between them. Germline V lookup: CDR1 SEHNR, CDR2 FQNEAQ (reference sequence). CDR3 size: 13 residues. The CDR3 loop is CASSSPPVNEQFF. The DNA of the CDR3 is TGTGCCAGCAGCTCACCCCCCGTTAATGAGCAGTTCTTC.

At least ten counts were recorded for this clonotype. The V call is TRBV3-1, the J call TRBJ1-2; no reliable D call. Trimming removed 0 bases from V and 4 bases from J, with 12 bases in between. The V gene's germline CDR1 is LGHDT and CDR2 YNNKEL (reference sequence). The CDR3 length is 15 residues. CDR3 nucleotides: TGTGCCAGCAGCCAAGATCCCGGGGTCGGCTATGGCTACACCTTC. Its translation: CASSQDPGVGYGYTF.

In regard to this clonotype: At one end the junction does not follow the germline gene, possibly because of a read error. The rearrangement links TRBV5-1 to TRBJ1-2; D remains unclear. The germline V gene encodes CDR1 SGHRS and CDR2 YFSETQ. This CDR3 has 14 amino acids. CDR3 bases: TGCGCCAGCAGCCCCGACGGCGCTAACTATGGCGACACCTTC. Amino acid sequence: CASSPDGANYGDTF.

This clonotype has a count of ten or more. The rearrangement uses TRBV5-5 and TRBJ1-2; tentatively, D is TRBD1 (6 bases). Germline lookup yields CDR1 SGHKS and CDR2 YYEKEE (reference sequence). The CDR3 is 14 amino acids. V dropped 3 bases and J dropped 3 bases, with 12 bases sitting between them. The CDR3 spells CASSWSGTHYGYTF. Written as DNA, the CDR3 is TGTGCCAGCAGCTGGTCCGGGACACACTATGGCTACACCTTC.

This clonotype was observed many times. The genes are TRBV3-1 and TRBJ2-1, with TRBD2 identical over 11 bases. V was clipped by 7 bases and J by 9 bases; unmatched bases: 5. The CDR3 covers 13 residues. Germline CDR1 reads LGHDT; CDR2 reads YNNKEL (reference sequence). CDR3: CASTGTSGSEQFF. For the CDR3, the DNA is TGTGCCAGCACCGGGACTAGCGGTAGTGAGCAGTTCTTC.

This clonotype was seen repeatedly, ten times or more. This rearrangement joins TRBV19 to TRBJ2-7; D gene uncertain. V was shortened by 3 bases and J by 2 bases, with 5 bases between the two germline ends. CDR3 length: 12 amino acids. Germline V gene data show CDR1 as LNHDA and CDR2 as SQIVND (reference sequence). CDR3 sequence (DNA): TGTGCCAGTAGTATGCCAACCTACGAGCAGTACTTC. Encoded protein: CASSMPTYEQYF.

A remark on this clonotype: A much bigger clone sits one base away, suggesting this may be a read error. CDR3 loop: CTSSPGTGVKVSNQPQHF. The CDR3 DNA sequence: TGTACCAGCAGCCCTGGGACAGGGGTGAAGGTTAGCAATCAGCCCCAGCATTTT. J is TRBJ1-5 and V is TRBV11-2; 10 positions agree with TRBD1. This CDR3 is built from 18 residues. Germline V gene data show CDR1 as SGHAT and CDR2 as FQNNGV.

The table lists this clonotype with many counts. This chain links TRBV24-1 with TRBJ2-3, with 10 bases matching TRBD2. Germline values: CDR1 KGHDR, CDR2 SFDVKD. The ends lost 0 bases at V and 6 bases at J; junction bases unmatched: 8. The CDR3 covers 17 residues. DNA for the CDR3: TGTGCCACCAGTGATTTGGCTAGCGGGAGTGAAACGGATACGCAGTATTTT. As protein: CATSDLASGSETDTQYF.